This T cell receptor (beta chain) was found in a study of T cells in Graves' hyperthyroidism and ophthalmopathy. The TCR beta CDR3 regions underwent amplification using RNA transcripts as the source. HTBI primers were employed in a first-round RT-PCR of the TCR CDR3. TCRdb itself ran the multiplex PCR reads through MiXCR, one entry per CDR3 protein. The sample lists around 620,000 distinct CDR3 sequences; about 45% were seen once. CDR3 length: 17 amino acids. Trimming took 2 bases from V and 0 from J, leaving 11 bases between them. From germline, CDR1 is ENHRY and CDR2 SYGVKD. This clonotype was counted ten times or more. In making diagnoses, clinical symptoms, serum thyroxine and TRAb, thyroid ultrasound and orbital computed tomography were all used.

J is TRBJ2-6 and V is TRBV10-3; either TRBD1 or TRBD2 may supply D (5 bases each). Sequenced material: peripheral blood or thyroid tissue (not recorded which). This receptor was obtained from an adult woman with Graves' disease, either hyperthyroidism or ophthalmopathy (not recorded which). The CDR3 is CAISESVGTSGANVLTF. For the CDR3, the DNA is TGTGCCATCAGTGAGAGTGTGGGGACCTCTGGGGCCAACGTCCTGACTTTC.